These T cell receptor beta chains were read from a single sample in a study of OX40 agonist ivuxolimab in advanced cancers. The data were produced by immunoSEQ multiplex PCR, yet TCRdb's version contains in-frame clones alone and is incomplete. The table shows about 55,000 clones, with 77% occurring only once. The specimen comprised CD4+ or CD8+ T cells sorted from blood, sampled in a trial of the OX40 agonist ivuxolimab. All receptors derive from an adult with an advanced solid tumor such as melanoma, head and neck, liver or kidney cancer. Each CDR3 is given with its conserved first and last residue. A D gene is named only where the DNA matches it firmly. Size is stated for part of the rows, as once, few or many counts, or as a class when the clone is expanded.

V gene,J gene,D gene,clone size,CDR3 DNA,CDR3 protein
TRBV4-1,TRBJ1-5,.,.,TGCGCCAGCAGCCAAGTGAGAGGGGAGCGCAATCAGCCCCAGCATTTT,CASSQVRGERNQPQHF
TRBV19,TRBJ2-2,.,.,TGTGCCAGTAAAAGGGTGGGGACCGGGGAGCTGTTTTTT,CASKRVGTGELFF
TRBV19,TRBJ2-4,.,.,TGTGCCAGTAGCTACGGACTGACTCTAGCCAAAAACATTCAGTACTTC,CASSYGLTLAKNIQYF
TRBV9,TRBJ2-7,TRBD1,few,TGTGCCAGCAGCGTAGAGTCCGGGACAGGGGCCTCCTACGAGCAGTACTTC,CASSVESGTGASYEQYF
TRBV5-8,TRBJ2-7,TRBD1,.,TGTGCCAGCATGTCCGGGACAGGGTTCTACGAGCAGTACTTC,CASMSGTGFYEQYF
TRBV11-2,TRBJ2-1,TRBD1,many,TGTGCCAGCAGTTCAGACAGGGGGAGGTACAATGAGCAGTTCTTC,CASSSDRGRYNEQFF
TRBV30,TRBJ2-7,TRBD2,.,TGTGCCTGGAGTCGACTAGCGGGAGGGCCTGGGCTGCAATACGAGCAGTACTTC,CAWSRLAGGPGLQYEQYF
TRBV5-1,TRBJ2-7,.,few,TGCGCCAGCAGCCCGGACGGGTGGTCCTACGAGCAGTACTTC,CASSPDGWSYEQYF
TRBV14,TRBJ1-4,.,.,TGTGCCAGCAGCCAAGATTTAGGGGACCCCTTGATCGGGAAACTGTTTTTT,CASSQDLGDPLIGKLFF
TRBV4-3,TRBJ1-2,.,once,TGCGCCAGCAGCCAAGATTGGGCTTATGGCTACACCTTC,CASSQDWAYGYTF
TRBV7-2,TRBJ2-2,.,.,TGTGCCAGCAGCTTAATACTTCCTAGGCAACGGGGCACCGGGGAGCTGTTTTTT,CASSLILPRQRGTGELFF
TRBV2,TRBJ1-5,TRBD1,once,TGTGCCAGCAGGGGACAGGGGGATCATCAGCCCCAGCATTTT,CASRGQGDHQPQHF